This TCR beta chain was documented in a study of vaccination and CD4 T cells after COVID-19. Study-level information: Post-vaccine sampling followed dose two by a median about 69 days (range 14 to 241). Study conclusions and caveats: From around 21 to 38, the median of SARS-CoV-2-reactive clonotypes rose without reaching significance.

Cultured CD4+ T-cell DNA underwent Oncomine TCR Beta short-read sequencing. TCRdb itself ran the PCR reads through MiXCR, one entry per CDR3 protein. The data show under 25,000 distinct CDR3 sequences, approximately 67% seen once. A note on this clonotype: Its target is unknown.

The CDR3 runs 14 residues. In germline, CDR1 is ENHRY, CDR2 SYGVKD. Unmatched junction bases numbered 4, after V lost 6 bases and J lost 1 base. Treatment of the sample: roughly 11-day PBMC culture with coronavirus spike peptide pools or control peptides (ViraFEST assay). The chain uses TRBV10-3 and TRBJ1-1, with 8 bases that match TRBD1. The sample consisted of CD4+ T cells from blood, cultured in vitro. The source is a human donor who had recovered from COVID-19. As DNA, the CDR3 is TGTGCCATCAGGGGACAGGTGGGGAACACTGAAGCTTTCTTT. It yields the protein CAIRGQVGNTEAFF.